This TCR beta chain was sequenced for a study of technical replicates of blood from a few donors. Germline V gene lookup returns CDR1 MNHNS and CDR2 SASEGT. This CDR3 spans 18 amino acids. The V gene end was trimmed by 2 bases and the J gene end by 0 bases; junction bases not matched to a gene: 10. Using immunoSEQ multiplex PCR, the repertoire was profiled, and TCRdb retains in-frame clones only, with some absent. The profile covers under 90,000 clones, with 95% to 97% appearing a single time and roughly 0.21% taken by the ten largest. Source material: T cells isolated from PBMCs. The TCR was taken from a human donor in good health. The chain employs TRBV6-1 and TRBJ1-3; 7 nucleotides agree with TRBD1. The CDR3 loop is CASSEYRDRTASGNTIYF. CDR3 coding DNA: TGTGCCAGCAGTGAATATCGGGACAGAACGGCCTCTGGAAACACCATATATTTT.